This TCR beta chain was profiled in a study of T-cell reconstitution after alpha-beta-depleted transplantation in children. Study results and limitations: Diversity and T-cell counts at one year after transplant derived mostly from new T cells. Diversity of TCRbeta at day 60 was high in some patients, arising from surviving recipient T cells and thymic progenitors.

Using unique molecular identifiers, the investigators prepared the TCRbeta library. TCRdb independently ran MiXCR on the PCR reads; one entry per CDR3 protein. This repertoire shows about 240,000 distinct CDR3 sequences, about 26% found once; its top ten account for 2% to 3%. The germline V gene has CDR1 MNHEY and CDR2 SMNVEV (reference sequence). The V segment lost 4 bases and the J segment 5 bases; nucleotides outside the gene matches: 7. The CDR3 is made up of 15 amino acids. There are a few counts of this clonotype. Its antigen is still unknown. The source is a girl aged 2 to 10 with Fanconi anemia, due to receive a stem cell transplant. The specimen comprised PBMCs, sampled before TCRalphabeta/CD19-depleted stem cell transplant. V and J are TRBV27 and TRBJ2-1, with 8 bases lining up with TRBD2. The DNA of the CDR3 is TGTGCCAGCAGTTCAGGGACTAGTATTCACAATGAGCAGTTCTTC. Its protein product is CASSSGTSIHNEQFF.